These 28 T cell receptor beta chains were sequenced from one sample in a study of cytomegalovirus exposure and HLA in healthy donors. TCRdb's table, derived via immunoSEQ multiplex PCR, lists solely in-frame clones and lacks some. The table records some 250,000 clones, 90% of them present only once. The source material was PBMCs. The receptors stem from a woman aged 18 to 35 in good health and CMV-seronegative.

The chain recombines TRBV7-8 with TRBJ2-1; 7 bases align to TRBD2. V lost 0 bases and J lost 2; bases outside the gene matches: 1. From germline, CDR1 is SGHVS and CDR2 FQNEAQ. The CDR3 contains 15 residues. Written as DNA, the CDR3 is TGTGCCAGCAGCTTAGCGGGGGGGACCTACAATGAGCAGTTCTTC. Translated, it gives CASSLAGGTYNEQFF.

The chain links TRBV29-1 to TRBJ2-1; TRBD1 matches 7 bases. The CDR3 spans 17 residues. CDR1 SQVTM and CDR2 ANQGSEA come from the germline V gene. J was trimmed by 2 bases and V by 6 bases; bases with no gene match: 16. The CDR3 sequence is CSVERRDSGLPYNEQFF. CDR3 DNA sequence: TGCAGCGTAGAGAGAAGGGACAGTGGGCTTCCCTACAATGAGCAGTTCTTC.

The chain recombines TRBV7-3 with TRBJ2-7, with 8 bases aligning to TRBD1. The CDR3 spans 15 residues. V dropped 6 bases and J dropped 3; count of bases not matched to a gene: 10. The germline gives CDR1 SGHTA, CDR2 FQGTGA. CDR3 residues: CASSLHDRGGYEQYF. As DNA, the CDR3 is TGTGCCAGCAGTTTACACGACAGGGGAGGCTACGAGCAGTACTTC.

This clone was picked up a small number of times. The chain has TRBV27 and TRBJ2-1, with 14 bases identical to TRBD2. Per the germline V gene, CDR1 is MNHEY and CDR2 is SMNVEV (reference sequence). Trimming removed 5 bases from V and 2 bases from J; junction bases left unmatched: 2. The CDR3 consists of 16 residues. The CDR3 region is CASSPTSGGAYNEQFF. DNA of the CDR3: TGTGCCAGCAGTCCGACTAGCGGGGGGGCCTACAATGAGCAGTTCTTC.

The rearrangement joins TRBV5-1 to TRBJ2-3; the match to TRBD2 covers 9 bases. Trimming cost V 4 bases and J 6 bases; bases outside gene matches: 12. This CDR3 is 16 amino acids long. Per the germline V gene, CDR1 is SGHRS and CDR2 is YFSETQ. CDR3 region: CASSQGAQRGVDTQYF. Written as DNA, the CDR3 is TGCGCCAGCAGCCAGGGCGCCCAGCGGGGGGTTGATACGCAGTATTTT.

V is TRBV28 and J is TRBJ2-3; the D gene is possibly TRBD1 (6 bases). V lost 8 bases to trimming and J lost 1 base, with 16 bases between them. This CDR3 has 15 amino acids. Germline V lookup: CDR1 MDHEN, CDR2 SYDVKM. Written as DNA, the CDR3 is TGTGCCAGCGCAGCACCAGGGGCAGGCACAGATACGCAGTATTTT. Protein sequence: CASAAPGAGTDTQYF.

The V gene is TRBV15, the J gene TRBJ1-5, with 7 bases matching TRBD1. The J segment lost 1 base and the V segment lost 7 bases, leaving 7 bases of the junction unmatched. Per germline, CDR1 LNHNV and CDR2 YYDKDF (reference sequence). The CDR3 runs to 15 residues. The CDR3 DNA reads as TGTGCCACCACCCCGGGGGACAGCAGCAATCAGCCCCAGCATTTT. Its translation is CATTPGDSSNQPQHF. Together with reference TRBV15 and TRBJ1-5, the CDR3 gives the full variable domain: DAMVIQNPRYQVTQFGKPVTLSCSQTLNHNVMYWYQQKSSQAPKLLFHYYDKDFNNEADTPDNFQSRRPNTSFCFLDIRSPGLGDTAMYLCATTPGDSSNQPQHFGDGTRLSIL.

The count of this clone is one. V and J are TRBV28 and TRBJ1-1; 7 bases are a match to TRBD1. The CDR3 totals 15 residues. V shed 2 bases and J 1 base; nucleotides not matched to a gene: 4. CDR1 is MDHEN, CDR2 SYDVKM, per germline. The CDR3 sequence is CASSLDPGGNTEAFF. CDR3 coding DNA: TGTGCCAGCAGTTTAGATCCAGGGGGGAACACTGAAGCTTTCTTT.

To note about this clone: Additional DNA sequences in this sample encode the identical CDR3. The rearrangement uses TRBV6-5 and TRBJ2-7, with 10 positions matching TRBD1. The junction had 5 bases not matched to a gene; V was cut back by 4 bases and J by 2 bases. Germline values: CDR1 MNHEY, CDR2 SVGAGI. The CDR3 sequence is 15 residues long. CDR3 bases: TGTGCCAGCAGTTCTCCCGGACAGGGGGCCTACGAGCAGTACTTC. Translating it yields CASSSPGQGAYEQYF.

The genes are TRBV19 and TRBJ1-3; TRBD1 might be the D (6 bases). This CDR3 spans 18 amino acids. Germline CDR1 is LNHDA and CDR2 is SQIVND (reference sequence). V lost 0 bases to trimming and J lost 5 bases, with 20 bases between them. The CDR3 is CASSIDFLGQIGRNTIYF. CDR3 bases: TGTGCCAGTAGTATAGATTTCCTCGGACAGATCGGCAGAAACACCATATATTTT.

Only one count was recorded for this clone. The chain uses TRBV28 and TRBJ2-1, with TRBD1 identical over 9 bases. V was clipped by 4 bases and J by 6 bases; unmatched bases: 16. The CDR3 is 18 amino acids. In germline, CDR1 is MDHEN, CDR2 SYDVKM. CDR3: CASSSAGARDRVGNEQFF. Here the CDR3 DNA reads TGTGCCAGCAGTTCCGCGGGGGCCCGGGACAGGGTCGGCAATGAGCAGTTCTTC.

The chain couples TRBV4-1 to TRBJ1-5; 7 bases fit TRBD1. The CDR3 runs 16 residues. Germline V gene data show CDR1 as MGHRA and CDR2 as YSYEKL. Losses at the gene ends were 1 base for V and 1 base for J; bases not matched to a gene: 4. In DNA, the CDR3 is TGCGCCAGCAGCCAAGTCAAGGGGGCGAGCAATCAGCCCCAGCATTTT. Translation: CASSQVKGASNQPQHF.

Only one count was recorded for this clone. CDR3 DNA: TGTGCCACCAGCAGAGATTCGGGGGAGGGCAATCAGCCCCAGCATTTT. This encodes CATSRDSGEGNQPQHF. The chain employs TRBV15 and TRBJ1-5, with TRBD1 as a possible D gene (5 bases). The CDR3 consists of 16 residues. V was shortened by 0 bases and J by 2 bases, with 11 bases between the two germline ends. Germline lookup yields CDR1 LNHNV and CDR2 YYDKDF (reference sequence).

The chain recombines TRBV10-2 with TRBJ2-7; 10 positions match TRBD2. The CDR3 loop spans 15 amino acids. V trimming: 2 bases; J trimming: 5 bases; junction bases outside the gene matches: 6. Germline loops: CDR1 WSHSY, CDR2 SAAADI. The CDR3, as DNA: TGCGCCAGCAGTGAGCCGGGACTAGCGCTCCACGAGCAGTACTTC. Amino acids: CASSEPGLALHEQYF.

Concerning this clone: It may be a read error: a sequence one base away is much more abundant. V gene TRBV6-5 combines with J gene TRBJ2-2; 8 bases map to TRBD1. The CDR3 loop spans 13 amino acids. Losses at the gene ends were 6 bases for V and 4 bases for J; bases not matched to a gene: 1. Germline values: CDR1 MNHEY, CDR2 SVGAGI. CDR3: CASRTGVTGELFF. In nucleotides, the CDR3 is TGTGCCAGCAGGACAGGGGTCACCGGGGAGCTGTTTTTT.

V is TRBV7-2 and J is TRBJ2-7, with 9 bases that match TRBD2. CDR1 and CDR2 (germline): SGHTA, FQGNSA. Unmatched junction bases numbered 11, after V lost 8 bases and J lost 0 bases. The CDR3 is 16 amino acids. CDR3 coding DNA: TGTGCCAGCGCAGAGGGGCTAGCGGGGATCTCCTACGAGCAGTACGTC. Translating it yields CASAEGLAGISYEQYV.

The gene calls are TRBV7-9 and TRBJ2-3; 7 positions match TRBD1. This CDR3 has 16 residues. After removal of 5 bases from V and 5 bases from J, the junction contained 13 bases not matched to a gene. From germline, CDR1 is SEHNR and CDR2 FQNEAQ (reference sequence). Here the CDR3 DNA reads TGTGCCAGCAGCCAACTGACAGGGAAAGTGAGAGATACGCAGTATTTT. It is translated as CASSQLTGKVRDTQYF.

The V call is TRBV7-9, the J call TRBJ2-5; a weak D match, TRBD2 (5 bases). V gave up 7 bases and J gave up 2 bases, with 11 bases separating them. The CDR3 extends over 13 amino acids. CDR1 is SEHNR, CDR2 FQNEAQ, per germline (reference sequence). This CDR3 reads CASNGVEQETQYF. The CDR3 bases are TGTGCCAGCAACGGGGTAGAACAAGAGACCCAGTACTTC.

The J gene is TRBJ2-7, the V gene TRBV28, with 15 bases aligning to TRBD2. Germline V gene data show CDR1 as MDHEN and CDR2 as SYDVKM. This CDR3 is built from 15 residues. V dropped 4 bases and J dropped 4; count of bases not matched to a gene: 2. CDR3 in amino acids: CASSSGLAGGYEQYV. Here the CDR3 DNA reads TGTGCCAGCAGTTCGGGACTAGCGGGGGGTTACGAGCAGTACGTC.

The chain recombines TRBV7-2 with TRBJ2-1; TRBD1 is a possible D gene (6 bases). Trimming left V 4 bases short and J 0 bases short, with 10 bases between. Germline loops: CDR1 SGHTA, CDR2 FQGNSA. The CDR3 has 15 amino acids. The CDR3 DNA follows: TGTGCCAGCAGCTCACAGGGCCGCTCCTACAATGAGCAGTTCTTC. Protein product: CASSSQGRSYNEQFF.

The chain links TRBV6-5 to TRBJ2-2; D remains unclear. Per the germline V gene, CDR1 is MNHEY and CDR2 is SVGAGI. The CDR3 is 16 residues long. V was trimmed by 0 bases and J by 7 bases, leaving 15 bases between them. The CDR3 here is CASSYSGQALGGELFF. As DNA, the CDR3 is TGTGCCAGCAGTTACTCCGGCCAGGCCCTCGGCGGGGAGCTGTTTTTT.

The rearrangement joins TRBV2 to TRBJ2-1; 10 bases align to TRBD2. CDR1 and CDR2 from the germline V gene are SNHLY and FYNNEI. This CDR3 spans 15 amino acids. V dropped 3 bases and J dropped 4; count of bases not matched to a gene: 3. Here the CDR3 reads CASSESGGGYNEQFF. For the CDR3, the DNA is TGTGCCAGCAGTGAGAGCGGGGGGGGGTACAATGAGCAGTTCTTC.

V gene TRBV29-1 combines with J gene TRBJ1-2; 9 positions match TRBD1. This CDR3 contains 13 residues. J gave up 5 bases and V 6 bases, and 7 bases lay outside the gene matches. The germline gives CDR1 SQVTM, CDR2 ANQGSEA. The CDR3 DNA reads TGCAGCGTACCCCGGGACAGGGAGTATGGCTACACCTTC. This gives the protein CSVPRDREYGYTF.

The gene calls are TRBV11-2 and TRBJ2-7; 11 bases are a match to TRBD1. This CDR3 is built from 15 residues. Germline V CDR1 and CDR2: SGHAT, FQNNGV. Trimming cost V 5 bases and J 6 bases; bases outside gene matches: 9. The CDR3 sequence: CASSHGTGGLFEQYF. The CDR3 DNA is TGTGCCAGCAGCCATGGGACAGGGGGACTGTTCGAGCAGTACTTC.

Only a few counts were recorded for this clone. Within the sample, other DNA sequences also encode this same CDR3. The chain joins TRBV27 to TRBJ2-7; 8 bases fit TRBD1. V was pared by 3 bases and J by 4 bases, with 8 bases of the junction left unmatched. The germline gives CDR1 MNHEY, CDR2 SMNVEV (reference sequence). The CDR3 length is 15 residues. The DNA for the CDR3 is TGTGCCAGCAGTTTGTCAGGGGGCGAATTATACGAGCAGTACTTC. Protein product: CASSLSGGELYEQYF.

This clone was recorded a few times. The CDR3 sequence is CASSQGAGSNQPQHF. The CDR3 region has the DNA TGTGCCAGCAGCCAAGGCGCGGGTAGCAATCAGCCCCAGCATTTT. V gene TRBV4-2 combines with J gene TRBJ1-5; D is ambiguous. Germline-derived CDR1 and CDR2 are LGHNA and YNFKEQ. This CDR3 has 15 amino acids. V was cut by 1 base and J by 0 bases, with 7 bases left in between.

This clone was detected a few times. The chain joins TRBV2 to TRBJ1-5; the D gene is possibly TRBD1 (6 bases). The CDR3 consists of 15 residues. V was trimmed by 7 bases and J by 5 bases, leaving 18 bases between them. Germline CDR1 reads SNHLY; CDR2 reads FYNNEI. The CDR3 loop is CASTGDWGGDQPQHF. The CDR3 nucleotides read TGTGCCAGCACCGGGGATTGGGGGGGCGATCAGCCCCAGCATTTT.

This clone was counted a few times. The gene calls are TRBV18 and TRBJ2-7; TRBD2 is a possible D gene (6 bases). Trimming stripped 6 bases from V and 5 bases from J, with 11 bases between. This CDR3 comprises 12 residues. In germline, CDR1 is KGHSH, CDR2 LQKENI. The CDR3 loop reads CASSEGSHEQYV. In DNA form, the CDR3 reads TGTGCCAGCTCGGAGGGGAGCCACGAGCAGTACGTC.